This T cell receptor (beta chain) emerged from a study of T cells after yellow fever vaccination (dated 2019 in TCRdb). For the study in its entirety: The SMART-Seq v4 Ultra Low Input RNA kit was used to prepare libraries from fractions with low cell numbers. To follow T-cell clones before and after both primary and booster YFV17D yellow fever vaccination, bulk TCR alpha and beta repertoires underwent longitudinal sequencing. Two healthy male donors, one aged 18 to 29 and one aged 30 to 39 years, were included in the cohort. Bulk PBMC replicates and cell subsets were isolated from blood drawn at multiple timepoints before and after both primary and secondary immunization.

For sequencing, an Illumina NovaSeq 6000 was employed. TCR cDNA was made using 5'RACE template switching, a step that added a universal primer site and unique molecular identifiers. Priming for cDNA synthesis came from both the TCR alpha and TCR beta constant segments. Library amplification involved two PCR steps, and the second step added sample barcodes and sequencing adapters. Libraries were sequenced on Illumina HiSeq 2500 (2x100 bp) or NovaSeq (2x150 bp). The original methods were these. Reads were demultiplexed and collapsed into UMI consensus sequences with MIGEC, and V(D)J alignment was performed with MiXCR. Clonotypes responding to the vaccine were identified with edgeR on replicate PBMC samples, with the criteria of FDR below 0.01 and a log2 fold change above 5 up to day 15. Each bulk clonotype received a CD4 or CD8 identity based on whether the sequenced CD4 or CD8 repertoire contained that clonotype at higher abundance. The public reads were quality trimmed at Q25 with fastp and then assembled into clones with MiXCR by TCRdb, keeping productive beta chains. Each CDR3 protein gets just one entry, which takes the most common genes and DNA from the rows behind it. What appears here as the V and J calls and clone size reflects TCRdb's work, not the paper's. A total of 350,000 to 450,000 distinct CDR3 sequences appear in this sample, around 20% of them only once. Roughly 19% of the sample is taken by the ten largest.

What the treatment or condition label conveys for this sample: live attenuated yellow fever vaccine strain. Two biological replicates of bulk PBMCs were collected at each blood-draw timepoint. PBMCs were isolated from peripheral blood using a standard Ficoll-Paque protocol. RNA was extracted with TriZol from bulk PBMCs, CD4 and CD8 fractions, and dextramer-positive and dextramer-negative fractions. The cysteine opens and the phenylalanine closes a CDR3 of 16 amino acids. The kept DNA is CDR3 alone, 48 bases in frame from the first base. The germline V end is reduced by 2 bases and the J end by 3 bases; junction bases left unmatched: 7. CDR1 and CDR2, per the germline V gene, are MGHRA and YSYEKL. To note about this clonotype: Its antigen remains unidentified. Per-base qualities were not stored, and no clone one base away is much larger.

Study-wide findings and limitations: Because the study included only two donors, the extent to which the findings can be generalized is limited. A small share of clonotypes was detected in both CD4 and CD8 compartments, with the overlap likely arising from convergent recombination. Compared with the primary T-cell response, the secondary T-cell response was weaker but faster, peaking on day 5 rather than day 15. FACS-sorted repertoires could contain abundant contaminating clonotypes from the bulk population, so computational filtering was required. After the booster, most of the clones that had expanded following primary vaccination were detected again (roughly 96% of CD4 and roughly 90% of CD8), which suggests that memory was broadly maintained.

Sequencing used PBMCs, obtained before the yellow fever booster vaccination. The TCR was taken from a man younger than 35 who received the YFV17D yellow fever vaccine. The V gene is TRBV4-1 and the J gene is TRBJ2-4; TRBD2 fits 7 bases in the junction. The bases read TGCGCCAGCAGCCAATTTTTAGGCGGGGGCAAAAACATTCAGTACTTC. This is translated as CASSQFLGGGKNIQYF.